This T cell receptor (beta chain) was retrieved from a study of blood T cell repertoires in COVID-19. This CDR3 region has 13 residues. Per the germline V gene, CDR1 is SGDLS and CDR2 is YYNGEE. The V and J ends lost 3 bases and 8 bases respectively, with 14 bases between them. TCRdb keeps only in-frame clones here, not all; method: immunoSEQ multiplex PCR. The table includes around 170,000 clones, about 85% detected once. This clonotype was obtained from a man aged 55 to 70 with acute or convalescent COVID-19. Sequencing was carried out using peripheral blood. V gene TRBV9 combines with J gene TRBJ1-2, with unresolved D. The CDR3 DNA follows: TGTGCCAGCAGCGCCCTAACGGTCGGGGGCTACACCTTC. It yields the protein CASSALTVGGYTF.